The 21 T cell receptor beta chains below come from one sample, sequenced in a study of blood T cell repertoires in COVID-19. Here immunoSEQ multiplex PCR was the method, and the copy in TCRdb shows in-frame clones only, minus some. The sample yields tens of thousands of clones, over 75% seen once. The specimen sequenced was peripheral blood. The source of these receptors is a human donor in a cohort sampled during active COVID-19.

J is TRBJ1-5 and V is TRBV4-1, with D perhaps TRBD1 (5 bases). Trimming pared 5 bases from V and 5 bases from J, leaving 13 bases between. Germline V gene data show CDR1 as MGHRA and CDR2 as YSYEKL. This CDR3 spans 14 amino acids. The CDR3 loop reads CASSLSGGDQPQHF. The CDR3 bases are TGCGCCAGCAGCTTGTCGGGGGGGGATCAGCCCCAGCATTTT.

This chain connects TRBV5-1 to TRBJ1-6; a weak D match, TRBD1 (5 bases). Deletions cut 4 bases from V and 2 bases from J, with 19 bases between. Per the germline V gene, CDR1 is SGHRS and CDR2 is YFSETQ. This CDR3 has 18 residues. CDR3 sequence reads: CASSPLPGMEPYNSPLHF. CDR3 nucleotide sequence: TGCGCCAGCAGCCCTCTTCCAGGGATGGAGCCCTATAATTCACCCCTCCACTTT.

The rearrangement links TRBV7-8 to TRBJ2-7, with 7 bases that match TRBD1. V was clipped by 3 bases and J by 2 bases; unmatched bases: 1. This CDR3 region has 13 residues. Germline V gene lookup returns CDR1 SGHVS and CDR2 FQNEAQ. The CDR3 region has the DNA TGTGCCAGCAGCTTGGACAGGACCTACGAGCAGTACTTC. Translated, it gives CASSLDRTYEQYF.

The chain links TRBV12-5 to TRBJ1-5; TRBD1 matches 7 bases. The CDR3 has 12 residues. In germline, CDR1 is LGHNT, CDR2 FRNRAP. V lost 5 bases, J lost 9 bases, and 4 bases stayed unmatched. CDR3 loop: CASGPGGGPQHF. The CDR3, as DNA: TGTGCTAGTGGTCCAGGGGGTGGGCCCCAGCATTTT.

The chain is built from TRBV3-1 (or the pseudogene TRBV3-2) and TRBJ2-7; D not certain. This CDR3 spans 14 amino acids. Germline lookup yields CDR1 LGHDT and CDR2 YNNKEL (reference sequence). The V and J ends lost 6 bases and 12 bases respectively, with 24 bases between them. CDR3 sequence (DNA): TGTGCCAGCAGATTACATTCCATTTCCCCCAGGCTGTACTTC. This translates into CASRLHSISPRLYF.

The genes are TRBV9 and TRBJ2-5; D remains unclear. The CDR3 consists of 14 residues. Looked up from germline, CDR1 is SGDLS and CDR2 is YYNGEE. V was trimmed by 0 bases and J by 5 bases, leaving 11 bases between them. CDR3 region: CASSVVPSRETQYF. CDR3 in DNA: TGTGCCAGCAGCGTAGTTCCCTCTAGGGAGACCCAGTACTTC.

This sequence joins TRBV4-3 and TRBJ2-5, with D perhaps TRBD2 (7 bases). The CDR3 runs 17 residues. The V end lost 0 bases, the J end lost 2 bases, and 16 bases lay between the germline ends. The germline gives CDR1 LGHNA, CDR2 YSLEER. CDR3 residues: CASSQDEGRGLQETQYF. CDR3 bases: TGCGCCAGCAGCCAAGATGAGGGGCGGGGGCTTCAAGAGACCCAGTACTTC.

The chain uses TRBV15 and TRBJ2-7; 8 nucleotides line up with TRBD1. The CDR3 runs to 15 residues. Per germline, CDR1 LNHNV and CDR2 YYDKDF (reference sequence). V was pared by 0 bases and J by 5 bases, with 6 bases of the junction left unmatched. The CDR3 reads CATSREGQGRNEQYF. CDR3 sequence (DNA): TGTGCCACCAGCAGAGAAGGACAGGGTAGAAACGAGCAGTACTTC. Full variable domain (remainder filled in from reference TRBV15 and TRBJ2-7): DAMVIQNPRYQVTQFGKPVTLSCSQTLNHNVMYWYQQKSSQAPKLLFHYYDKDFNNEADTPDNFQSRRPNTSFCFLDIRSPGLGDTAMYLCATSREGQGRNEQYFGPGTRLTVT.

This chain links TRBV27 with TRBJ2-7, with 9 bases identical to TRBD1. The CDR3 extends over 17 amino acids. Per the germline V gene, CDR1 is MNHEY and CDR2 is SMNVEV (reference sequence). The junction had 11 bases not matched to a gene; V was cut back by 2 bases and J by 3 bases. The CDR3 DNA reads as TGTGCCAGCAGTTTAGGATCGGGGGACAGGGTATTCTACGAGCAGTACTTC. Translated, it gives CASSLGSGDRVFYEQYF.

The gene calls are TRBV10-1 and TRBJ2-7; TRBD1 is a possible D gene (5 bases). The CDR3 runs 13 residues. Germline lookup yields CDR1 WNHNN and CDR2 SYGVQD (reference sequence). Trimming took off 4 bases at V and 7 bases at J, with 14 bases between the two ends. CDR3 amino acids: CASSGWTLGEQYF. The CDR3 DNA sequence: TGCGCCAGCAGTGGCTGGACACTGGGGGAGCAGTACTTC.

V and J are TRBV3-1 (or the pseudogene TRBV3-2) and TRBJ2-3; possibly TRBD2 for D (5 bases). Deletions cut 4 bases from V and 9 bases from J, with 14 bases between. Germline values: CDR1 LGHDT, CDR2 YNNKEL (reference sequence). CDR3 length: 13 amino acids. The DNA for the CDR3 is TGTGCCAGCAGCCCCCAAGGGAGCGAGACGCAGTATTTT. The encoded protein is CASSPQGSETQYF.

The chain employs TRBV5-4 and TRBJ2-5; 9 nucleotides align to TRBD1. CDR1 and CDR2 (germline): SGHNT, YYREEE (reference sequence). The V and J ends lost 4 bases and 5 bases, in that order; junction bases with no gene match: 6. CDR3 length: 14 amino acids. DNA for the CDR3: TGTGCCAGCAGCGACAGGGGGGGGAGGGAGACCCAGTACTTC. Amino acid sequence: CASSDRGGRETQYF.

The genes are TRBV19 and TRBJ2-7; tentative D call: TRBD1 (6 bases). CDR3 length: 14 amino acids. The germline V gene has CDR1 LNHDA and CDR2 SQIVND (reference sequence). The V and J ends lost 10 bases and 6 bases respectively, with 22 bases between them. CDR3 DNA sequence: TGTGCCATCCCAGGGCAGGGGATCCTCTGCGAGCAGTACTTC. It yields the protein CAIPGQGILCEQYF.

The chain recombines TRBV5-1 with TRBJ1-2; 8 nucleotides align to TRBD1. Trimming took 4 bases from V and 5 from J; bases not matched to a gene: 13. This CDR3 has 16 residues. CDR1 and CDR2 from the germline V gene are SGHRS and YFSETQ. In nucleotides, the CDR3 is TGCGCCAGCAGCCCGACTACCGGGACAGGTGTTTATGGCTACACCTTC. Protein product: CASSPTTGTGVYGYTF.

The chain uses TRBV6-5 and TRBJ1-5; D might be TRBD1 (5 bases). The CDR3 is 14 residues long. CDR1 and CDR2 from the germline V gene are MNHEY and SVGAGI. The V end was cut by 8 bases, the J end by 6 bases, with 17 bases between. The CDR3 DNA is TGTGCCAGCCTAAGGCAGGGTAGTTTTCAGCCCCAGCATTTT. This encodes CASLRQGSFQPQHF.

This clone is classed as medium-sized (0.01 to 0.1%). This chain joins TRBV7-2 and TRBJ2-7, with 13 bases aligning to TRBD2. Trimming took 3 bases from V and 0 from J; bases not matched to a gene: 8. CDR1 and CDR2 from the germline V gene are SGHTA and FQGNSA. This CDR3 has 18 residues. CDR3 residues: CASSFRLAGGESSYEQYF. The CDR3 region has the DNA TGTGCCAGCAGCTTCCGACTAGCGGGGGGCGAGAGCTCCTACGAGCAGTACTTC.

The chain links TRBV9 to TRBJ2-6; D possibly corresponds to TRBD1 (5 bases). This CDR3 is 17 amino acids long. From germline, CDR1 is SGDLS and CDR2 YYNGEE. V was trimmed by 0 bases and J by 0 bases, leaving 10 bases between them. CDR3 sequence reads: CASSVATRGSGANVLTF. In nucleotides, the CDR3 is TGTGCCAGCAGCGTAGCTACAAGGGGCTCTGGGGCCAACGTCCTGACTTTC. Full variable domain (outside the CDR3, taken from reference TRBV9 and TRBJ2-6): DSGVTQTPKHLITATGQRVTLRCSPRSGDLSVYWYQQSLDQGLQFLIQYYNGEERAKGNILERFSAQQFPDLHSELNLSSLELGDSALYFCASSVATRGSGANVLTFGAGSRLTVL.

This clone showed up just a few times. V usage is TRBV27 and J usage is TRBJ2-7; 8 bases line up with TRBD1. CDR1 is MNHEY and CDR2 is SMNVEV in the germline V gene (reference sequence). The CDR3 sequence is 15 residues long. After removal of 6 bases from V and 2 bases from J, the junction contained 9 bases not matched to a gene. CDR3 amino acids: CASSPRTGLAYEQYF. The CDR3, as DNA: TGTGCCAGCAGCCCTAGGACAGGGTTGGCCTACGAGCAGTACTTC.

The V gene is TRBV15, the J gene TRBJ1-5; 7 positions match TRBD1. Trimming removed 1 base from V and 2 bases from J; junction bases left unmatched: 5. CDR3 length: 16 amino acids. Germline V gives CDR1 LNHNV, CDR2 YYDKDF (reference sequence). The CDR3 coding sequence is TGTGCCACCAGCAGAGTTCGACAGGGTGGCAATCAGCCCCAGCATTTT. Translation: CATSRVRQGGNQPQHF.

The chain uses TRBV28 and TRBJ1-2, with 8 bases aligning to TRBD1. Trimming removed 6 bases from V and 4 bases from J; junction bases left unmatched: 10. This CDR3 has 15 residues. CDR1 and CDR2 (germline): MDHEN, SYDVKM. The CDR3 bases are TGTGCCAGCAGGAGGCCAGGGGGCGGTATCTATGGCTACACCTTC. Translation: CASRRPGGGIYGYTF.

The chain couples TRBV6-1 to TRBJ2-3; D may be TRBD1 (5 bases). Germline CDR1 is MNHNS and CDR2 is SASEGT. The CDR3 contains 14 residues. V dropped 2 bases and J dropped 0 bases, with 6 bases sitting between them. The CDR3 sequence: CASSEQGSTDTQYF. CDR3 nucleotides: TGTGCCAGCAGTGAACAGGGTAGCACAGATACGCAGTATTTT.